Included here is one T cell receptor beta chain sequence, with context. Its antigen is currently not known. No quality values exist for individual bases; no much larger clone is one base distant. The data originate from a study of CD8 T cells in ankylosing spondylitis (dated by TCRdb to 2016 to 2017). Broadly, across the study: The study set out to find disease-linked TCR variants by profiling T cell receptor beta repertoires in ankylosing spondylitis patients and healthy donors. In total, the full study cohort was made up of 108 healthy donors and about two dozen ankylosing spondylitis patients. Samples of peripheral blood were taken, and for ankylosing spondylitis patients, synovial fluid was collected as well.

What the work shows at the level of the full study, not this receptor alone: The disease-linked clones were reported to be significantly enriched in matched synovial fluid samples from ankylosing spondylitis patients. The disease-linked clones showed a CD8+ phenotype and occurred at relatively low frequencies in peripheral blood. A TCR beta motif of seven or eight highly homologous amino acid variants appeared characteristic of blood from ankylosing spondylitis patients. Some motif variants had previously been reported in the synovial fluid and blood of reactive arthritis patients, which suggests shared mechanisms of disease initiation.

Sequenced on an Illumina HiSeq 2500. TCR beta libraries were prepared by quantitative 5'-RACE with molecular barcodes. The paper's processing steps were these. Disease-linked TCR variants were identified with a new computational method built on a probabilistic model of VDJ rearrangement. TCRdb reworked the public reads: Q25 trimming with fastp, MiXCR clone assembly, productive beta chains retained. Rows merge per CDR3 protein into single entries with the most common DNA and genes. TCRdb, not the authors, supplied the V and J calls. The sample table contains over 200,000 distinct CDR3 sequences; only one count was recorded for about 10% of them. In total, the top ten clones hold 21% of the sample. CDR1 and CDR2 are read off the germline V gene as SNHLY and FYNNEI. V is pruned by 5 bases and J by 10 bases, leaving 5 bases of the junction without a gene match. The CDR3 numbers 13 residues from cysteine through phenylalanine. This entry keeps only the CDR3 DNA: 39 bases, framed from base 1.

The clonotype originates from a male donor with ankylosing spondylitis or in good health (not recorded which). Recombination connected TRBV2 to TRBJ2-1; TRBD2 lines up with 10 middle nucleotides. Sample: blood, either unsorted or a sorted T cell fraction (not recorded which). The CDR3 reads CASSSGGGSEQFF. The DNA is TGTGCCAGCAGTAGCGGGGGGGGCAGCGAGCAGTTCTTC.